This passage covers 30 T cell receptor beta chains from one sample sequenced in a study of T-cell memory formation after mild COVID-19. TCRdb processed the 5' RACE reads anew with MiXCR; each CDR3 protein has one entry. This table holds 450,000 to 700,000 distinct CDR3 sequences, about a sixth found once. Sequenced sample: PBMCs or a T cell subset sorted from them (not recorded which). These receptors originate from an adult woman who had mild COVID-19 (a few samples of this study predate the infection). Cell type and time point are not known.

The chain has TRBV6-2 or TRBV6-3 and TRBJ2-5; D gene ambiguous. This CDR3 contains 13 residues. V lost 2 bases, J lost 4 bases, and 8 bases lay in between. The germline V gene encodes CDR1 MNHEY and CDR2 SVGEGT. CDR3 DNA: TGTGCCAGCAGTTACCCCCCTGGAGAGACCCAGTACTTC. It encodes CASSYPPGETQYF.

This chain uses TRBV5-1 with TRBJ1-2; 12 bases align to TRBD1. There are 16 residues in the CDR3. CDR1 and CDR2 from the germline V gene are SGHRS and YFSETQ. Trimming cost V 7 bases and J 7 bases; bases outside gene matches: 14. The CDR3 protein is CASVPGTGGELGGYTF. CDR3 in DNA: TGCGCCAGCGTACCCGGGACAGGGGGCGAGTTGGGTGGCTACACCTTC.

In its sample, this clonotype was seen a few times. This chain uses TRBV14 with TRBJ2-1; TRBD1 agrees at 8 bases. The CDR3 has 15 amino acids. V lost 6 bases, J lost 4 bases, and 8 bases stayed unmatched. CDR1 is SGHDN and CDR2 is FVKESK in the germline V gene. CDR3 in amino acids: CASRRAQGGYNEQFF. The CDR3 bases are TGTGCCAGCAGGCGAGCACAGGGGGGTTACAATGAGCAGTTCTTC. The whole variable domain, remainder taken from reference TRBV14 and TRBJ2-1, is EAGVTQFPSHSVIEKGQTVTLRCDPISGHDNLYWYRRVMGKEIKFLLHFVKESKQDESGMPNNRFLAERTGGTYSTLKVQPAELEDSGVYFCASRRAQGGYNEQFFGPGTRLTVL.

The gene calls are TRBV7-8 and TRBJ2-7; D assignment may be TRBD1 or TRBD2 (5 bases each). CDR3 size: 15 residues. Germline V CDR1 and CDR2: SGHVS, FQNEAQ. V was clipped by 0 bases and J by 7 bases, with 16 bases between them. Here the CDR3 DNA reads TGTGCCAGCAGCTTAGCGTCTTTCAGGGAGTGGGAGCAGTACTTC. The encoded protein is CASSLASFREWEQYF.

The CDR3 loop reads CASSFLTSGHTDTQYF. The CDR3 DNA is TGTGCCAGCAGCTTTCTGACTAGCGGCCACACAGATACGCAGTATTTT. This rearrangement joins TRBV5-6 to TRBJ2-3; 9 bases match TRBD2. The CDR3 spans 16 residues. CDR1 is SGHDT and CDR2 is YYEEEE in the germline V gene. V lost 2 bases to trimming and J lost 2 bases; unmatched junction nucleotides: 6.

The chain employs TRBV6-2 or TRBV6-3 and TRBJ1-5; 10 bases are shared with TRBD1. Germline assignment: CDR1 MNHEY and CDR2 SVGEGT. CDR3 length: 15 residues. Germline trimming cut 7 bases from V and 6 bases from J; bases unmatched to any gene: 9. This CDR3 reads CASTSTGGVGQPQHF. CDR3 sequence (DNA): TGTGCCAGCACCTCGACAGGGGGCGTGGGTCAGCCCCAGCATTTT.

This clonotype was counted only a few times. The chain recombines TRBV7-8 with TRBJ1-4, with 8 positions matching TRBD1. Germline V gene lookup returns CDR1 SGHVS and CDR2 FQNEAQ. The V and J ends lost 1 base and 8 bases, in that order; junction bases with no gene match: 12. The CDR3 is 17 amino acids. The CDR3 here is CASSLGQGAFYGEKLFF. Here the CDR3 DNA reads TGTGCCAGCAGCTTAGGTCAGGGGGCTTTTTACGGAGAAAAACTGTTTTTT.

This clonotype was counted only a few times. The gene calls are TRBV24-1 and TRBJ2-1; 9 bases match TRBD2. The V gene end was trimmed by 4 bases and the J gene end by 3 bases; junction bases not matched to a gene: 0. There are 14 residues in the CDR3. Germline lookup yields CDR1 KGHDR and CDR2 SFDVKD. CDR3 region: CATSEAGGYNEQFF. The CDR3 nucleotides read TGTGCCACCAGTGAAGCGGGGGGCTACAATGAGCAGTTCTTC.

This clonotype has more than one count but fewer than ten. This chain uses TRBV24-1 with TRBJ2-7, with TRBD1 identical over 9 bases. The CDR3 has 14 amino acids. Germline values: CDR1 KGHDR, CDR2 SFDVKD. After removal of 3 bases from V and 7 bases from J, the junction contained 6 bases not matched to a gene. The chain's CDR3 is CATSDPGQGKEQYF. The CDR3 coding sequence is TGTGCCACCAGTGATCCCGGACAGGGGAAGGAGCAGTACTTC.

The V call is TRBV11-2, the J call TRBJ1-1; D is ambiguous. Germline assignment: CDR1 SGHAT and CDR2 FQNNGV. Trimming took off 6 bases at V and 0 bases at J, with 5 bases between the two ends. The CDR3 has 12 amino acids. CDR3 nucleotide sequence: TGTGCCAGCAGTGGGATGAACACTGAAGCTTTCTTT. Encoded protein: CASSGMNTEAFF.

Here the CDR3 DNA reads TGCGCCAGCAGCCAAGAGTCCGCCAGAGTTCTCTACAATGAGCAGTTCTTC. This sequence encodes CASSQESARVLYNEQFF. The chain employs TRBV4-1 and TRBJ2-1; D unclear. Looked up from germline, CDR1 is MGHRA and CDR2 is YSYEKL. This CDR3 region has 17 residues. Trimming removed 0 bases at V and 3 bases at J, with 15 bases between.

The chain has TRBV5-6 and TRBJ1-6, with D possibly being TRBD1 (6 bases). Germline V gene sequence: CDR1 SGHDT, CDR2 YYEEEE. V was clipped by 4 bases and J by 7 bases, with 21 bases between them. This CDR3 has 17 residues. The DNA of the CDR3 is TGTGCCAGCAGCACGGACAGAGGGGTGCTAGGGAATTCACCCCTCCACTTT. Its translation: CASSTDRGVLGNSPLHF.

In its sample, this clonotype was seen a few times. The chain carries TRBV4-3 and TRBJ2-1, with 7 positions matching TRBD2. Trimming at V came to 0 bases and at J to 7 bases, leaving 12 bases not matched to a gene. CDR1 LGHNA and CDR2 YSLEER come from the germline V gene. The CDR3 covers 17 residues. The CDR3 reads CASSQEGAGGSGNEQFF. Written as DNA, the CDR3 is TGCGCCAGCAGCCAAGAGGGCGCAGGCGGGAGCGGAAATGAGCAGTTCTTC.

This clonotype appeared a few times. V is TRBV5-6 and J is TRBJ2-2, with 7 bases aligning to TRBD2. The CDR3 is 13 residues long. Trimming cost V 2 bases and J 6 bases; bases outside gene matches: 1. Germline V gene sequence: CDR1 SGHDT, CDR2 YYEEEE. DNA for the CDR3: TGTGCCAGCAGCTTTGGACTAGCCGGGGAGCTGTTTTTT. This codes for CASSFGLAGELFF.

This clonotype was seen ten or more times. This chain links TRBV5-1 with TRBJ1-1, with 8 nucleotides matching TRBD1. The CDR3 is made up of 16 amino acids. The V gene's germline CDR1 is SGHRS and CDR2 YFSETQ. V trimming: 3 bases; J trimming: 0 bases; junction bases outside the gene matches: 7. DNA for the CDR3: TGCGCCAGCAGCTCGGACAGGGCGGCCATGAACACTGAAGCTTTCTTT. Its translation is CASSSDRAAMNTEAFF. The entire variable domain, with the rest obtained from reference TRBV5-1 and TRBJ1-1, is as follows: KAGVTQTPRYLIKTRGQQVTLSCSPISGHRSVSWYQQTPGQGLQFLFEYFSETQRNKGNFPGRFSGRQFSNSRSEMNVSTLELGDSALYLCASSSDRAAMNTEAFFGQGTRLTVV.

V and J are TRBV29-1 and TRBJ2-6; D gene unclear. CDR3 size: 15 residues. Trimming left V 4 bases short and J 3 bases short, with 13 bases between. Germline-derived CDR1 and CDR2 are SQVTM and ANQGSEA. Here the CDR3 DNA reads TGCAGCGTTGCAGCTCCAACCATTGGGGCCAACGTCCTGACTTTC. Its translation is CSVAAPTIGANVLTF. Filled out from reference TRBV29-1 and TRBJ2-6, the complete variable domain reads SAVISQKPSRDICQRGTSLTIQCQVDSQVTMMFWYRQQPGQSLTLIATANQGSEATYESGFVIDKFPISRPNLTFSTLTVSNMSPEDSSIYLCSVAAPTIGANVLTFGAGSRLTVL.

A few counts support this clonotype. The chain combines TRBV20-1 with TRBJ2-2, with 8 nucleotides matching TRBD2. CDR1 is DFQATT and CDR2 is SNEGSKA in the germline V gene (reference sequence). The CDR3 sequence is 14 residues long. Germline trimming cut 6 bases from V and 6 bases from J; bases unmatched to any gene: 9. The CDR3 DNA sequence: TGCAGTGCCCCAGCGGGAGAGGGGCCCGGGGAGCTGTTTTTT. Translation: CSAPAGEGPGELFF.

The chain recombines TRBV7-9 with TRBJ2-1; D perhaps matches TRBD1 (6 bases). The CDR3 totals 10 residues. V dropped 10 bases and J dropped 10 bases, with 11 bases sitting between them. Germline loops: CDR1 SEHNR, CDR2 FQNEAQ (reference sequence). CDR3 residues: CATDRSEQFF. CDR3 nucleotides: TGTGCCACTGACAGGAGCGAGCAGTTCTTC.

This clonotype was recorded at least ten times. DNA of the CDR3: TGTGCCAGCAGTTTAGGCAGGGCATACAATGAGCAGTTCTTC. Protein: CASSLGRAYNEQFF. The chain joins TRBV12-3 or TRBV12-4 to TRBJ2-1, with D possibly TRBD1 on 5 matching bases. This CDR3 contains 14 residues. V shed 1 base and J shed 4 bases, with 8 bases lying between them.

The J gene is TRBJ1-2, the V gene TRBV5-1, with 8 bases fitting TRBD1. With V trimmed by 3 bases and J by 4 bases, 5 bases remained unmatched. Per the germline V gene, CDR1 is SGHRS and CDR2 is YFSETQ. The CDR3 length is 14 residues. CDR3 bases: TGCGCCAGCAGCTCGACAGGGGATGGCTATGGCTACACCTTC. Protein sequence: CASSSTGDGYGYTF.

This chain links TRBV4-1 with TRBJ2-5, with TRBD1 identical over 8 bases. The junction had 8 bases not matched to a gene; V was cut back by 0 bases and J by 2 bases. CDR3 length: 17 residues. Per the germline V gene, CDR1 is MGHRA and CDR2 is YSYEKL. The CDR3 spells CASSQEPPGGHQETQYF. CDR3 DNA sequence: TGCGCCAGCAGCCAAGAGCCCCCAGGGGGCCATCAAGAGACCCAGTACTTC.

The rearrangement uses TRBV6-5 and TRBJ2-5, with 11 bases matching TRBD2. J was trimmed by 4 bases and V by 5 bases; bases with no gene match: 9. This CDR3 comprises 16 residues. Germline-derived CDR1 and CDR2 are MNHEY and SVGAGI. In nucleotides, the CDR3 is TGTGCCAGCAGTCCCCTCCCGACTAGCGGGACAGAGACCCAGTACTTC. Translation: CASSPLPTSGTETQYF.

The chain combines TRBV20-1 with TRBJ2-7, with a possible D match to TRBD2 (5 bases). This CDR3 has 13 amino acids. Trimming cost V 6 bases and J 4 bases, with 16 bases left between them. Germline V gene sequence: CDR1 DFQATT, CDR2 SNEGSKA (reference sequence). The CDR3 region has the DNA TGCAGTGCCGGAAAGACTACTTGGTACGAGCAGTACTTC. It is translated as CSAGKTTWYEQYF.

CDR3 loop: CSVLGTSGSYNEQFF. The CDR3, as DNA: TGCAGCGTCTTGGGGACTAGCGGCTCCTACAATGAGCAGTTCTTC. The V call is TRBV29-1, the J call TRBJ2-1, with 11 bases identical to TRBD2. Germline V gene data show CDR1 as SQVTM and CDR2 as ANQGSEA. V shed 6 bases, J shed 0 bases, and the junction held 4 bases outside the gene matches. The CDR3 loop spans 15 amino acids.

The sample holds a few counts of this clonotype. The V and J genes are TRBV6-1 and TRBJ2-5, with D perhaps TRBD1 (5 bases). V shed 8 bases and J shed 5 bases, with 6 bases lying between them. CDR1 and CDR2 from the germline V gene are MNHNS and SASEGT. CDR3 length equals 10 residues. The CDR3: CASQGETQYF. The CDR3 coding sequence is TGTGCCAGCCAGGGTGAGACCCAGTACTTC.

The chain is built from TRBV4-3 and TRBJ1-3, with unresolved D. V was pared by 0 bases and J by 3 bases, with 12 bases between. This CDR3 spans 16 amino acids. CDR1 and CDR2 (germline): LGHNA, YSLEER. The CDR3 spells CASSQDSGFLGNTIYF. Written as DNA, the CDR3 is TGCGCCAGCAGCCAAGATTCGGGGTTTCTTGGAAACACCATATATTTT.

This clonotype appeared many times. The V gene is TRBV3-1, the J gene TRBJ1-1; D is unclear. The CDR3 length is 12 residues. Germline CDR1 and CDR2: LGHDT and YNNKEL (reference sequence). Trimming took off 4 bases at V and 2 bases at J, with 5 bases between the two ends. Here the CDR3 DNA reads TGTGCCAGCAGCCGCCTCAACACTGAAGCTTTCTTT. Translation gives CASSRLNTEAFF.

In its sample, this clonotype was seen a few times. The CDR3 is CATSTSPGLAGGHLQYF. Written as DNA, the CDR3 is TGTGCCACCAGCACATCTCCGGGACTAGCGGGGGGCCATCTGCAGTACTTC. The J gene is TRBJ2-7, the V gene TRBV24-1; 15 nucleotides line up with TRBD2. The CDR3 has 17 residues. The germline CDR1 and CDR2 sequences are KGHDR and SFDVKD. The V gene end was trimmed by 7 bases and the J gene end by 9 bases; junction bases not matched to a gene: 15.

V is TRBV19 and J is TRBJ1-6, with a weak D call TRBD1 (5 bases). Germline values: CDR1 LNHDA, CDR2 SQIVND (reference sequence). Trimming took off 3 bases at V and 7 bases at J, with 13 bases between the two ends. The CDR3 is 15 residues long. The CDR3 loop is CASSMIGARNSPLHF. CDR3 nucleotide sequence: TGTGCCAGTAGTATGATAGGGGCGAGGAATTCACCCCTCCACTTT.

This clonotype was found a few times. This chain links TRBV11-3 with TRBJ1-1, with D perhaps matching TRBD1 (6 bases). Per the germline V gene, CDR1 is SGHNT and CDR2 is YENEEA. The CDR3 length is 13 residues. V was trimmed by 3 bases and J by 4 bases, leaving 9 bases between them. CDR3 coding DNA: TGTGCCAGCAGCTTCACAGGGCGCACTGAAGCTTTCTTT. It translates to CASSFTGRTEAFF.